The source of this TCR beta chain is a study of cytomegalovirus exposure and HLA in healthy donors. Overall study results and limits: Cytomegalovirus-associated TCR beta chains were listed, numbering 164.

Details on this clone: Its antigen is not known.

It was with 60 Vbeta and 13 Jbeta primers that the PCR ran. TCRdb's table, derived via immunoSEQ multiplex PCR, lists solely in-frame clones and lacks some. The repertoire holds some 130,000 clones, with roughly 80% as singletons. Though probably carrying unrecorded immune exposures, donors were nominally healthy at sampling. What was sequenced was PBMCs. The source of this sequence is a man younger than 45 in good health and CMV-seronegative.

The CDR3 loop is CASSGASGRGYEQYF. The DNA for the CDR3 is TGTGCCAGCAGTGGGGCTAGCGGGAGGGGCTACGAGCAGTACTTC. V usage is TRBV2 and J usage is TRBJ2-7, with TRBD2 matching 12 bases. V was pared by 4 bases and J by 3 bases, with 4 bases of the junction left unmatched. This CDR3 contains 15 residues. Germline values: CDR1 SNHLY, CDR2 FYNNEI. The full variable domain, its missing parts supplied by reference TRBV2 and TRBJ2-7, is EPEVTQTPSHQVTQMGQEVILRCVPISNHLYFYWYRQILGQKVEFLVSFYNNEISEKSEIFDDQFSVERPDGSNFTLKIRSTKLEDSAMYFCASSGASGRGYEQYFGPGTRLTVT.